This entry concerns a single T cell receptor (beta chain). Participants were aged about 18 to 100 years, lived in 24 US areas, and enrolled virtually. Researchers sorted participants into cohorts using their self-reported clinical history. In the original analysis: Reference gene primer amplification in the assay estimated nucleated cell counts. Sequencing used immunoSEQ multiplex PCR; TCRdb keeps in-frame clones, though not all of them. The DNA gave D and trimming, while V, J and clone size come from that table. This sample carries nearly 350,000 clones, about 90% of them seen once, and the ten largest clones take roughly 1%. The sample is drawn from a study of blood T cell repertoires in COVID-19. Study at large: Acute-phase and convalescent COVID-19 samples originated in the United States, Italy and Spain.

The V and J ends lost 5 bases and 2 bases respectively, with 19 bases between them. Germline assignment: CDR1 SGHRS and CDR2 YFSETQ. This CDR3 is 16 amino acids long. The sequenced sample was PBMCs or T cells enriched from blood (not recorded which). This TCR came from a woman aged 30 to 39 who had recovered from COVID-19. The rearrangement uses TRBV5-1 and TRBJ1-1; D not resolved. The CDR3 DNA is TGCGCCAGCAGATTAAATCCAGGACTCCTCAACACTGAAGCTTTCTTT. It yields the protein CASRLNPGLLNTEAFF. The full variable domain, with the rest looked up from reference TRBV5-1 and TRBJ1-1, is KAGVTQTPRYLIKTRGQQVTLSCSPISGHRSVSWYQQTPGQGLQFLFEYFSETQRNKGNFPGRFSGRQFSNSRSEMNVSTLELGDSALYLCASRLNPGLLNTEAFFGQGTRLTVV.